Included here is one TCR beta chain sequence, with context. No antigen is known for it. CDR3 length: 13 residues. Germline lookup yields CDR1 DFQATT and CDR2 SNEGSKA (reference sequence). A second about 7 to 11 cycle PCR used barcoded and J-beta primers. In TCRdb, the 5' RACE reads were re-called with MiXCR into one record per CDR3 protein. In the table there are 1.8 million or so distinct CDR3 sequences, around 40% of which are singletons. This entry comes from a study of blood T cells in healthy people across ages. Whole-study results and caveats: Strong correlation linked observed beta diversity and percent naive T cells. Age brought a roughly linear fall in TCR beta diversity measured per million T cells.

The sequenced sample consisted of blood. The chain has TRBV20-1 and TRBJ1-4, with D perhaps TRBD1 (6 bases). The TCR was taken from a human donor in good health. This CDR3 reads CSTHPRGKEKLFF. The CDR3 DNA reads TGCAGCACGCATCCCAGGGGAAAGGAAAAACTGTTTTTT.